This T cell receptor beta chain is drawn from a study of cytomegalovirus exposure and HLA in healthy donors. Study at large: Earlier findings included 90 million to 120 million unique TCR beta sequences obtained from 180 million or so T cells. Study-level findings and limits: It was approximately 150 TCR beta chains that were listed as cytomegalovirus-associated. Sequencing depth roughly uniform across donors was assumed in presence/absence analyses. A link between a missense DCLRE1C variant and TCR beta V- and J-gene trimming emerged from a later analysis.

On this clone: What it recognizes is unknown.

PCR involved 60 Vbeta and 13 Jbeta primers. Assay used: immunoSEQ multiplex PCR; TCRdb lists only in-frame clones, some missing. The sample holds under 65,000 clones; approximately 82% are singletons and the top ten take about 3%. V gave up 6 bases and J gave up 5 bases; unmatched junction bases: 12. Germline CDR1 ENHRY, CDR2 SYGVKD. The CDR3 has 16 amino acids. Sequenced: PBMCs. V and J are TRBV10-3 and TRBJ1-2; 10 nucleotides match TRBD1. This clonotype originated in a man in his forties or fifties in good health and CMV-seronegative. CDR3 residues: CAIRAGTGEGRYGYTF. CDR3 bases: TGTGCCATCAGAGCCGGGACAGGGGAGGGAAGGTATGGCTACACCTTC.